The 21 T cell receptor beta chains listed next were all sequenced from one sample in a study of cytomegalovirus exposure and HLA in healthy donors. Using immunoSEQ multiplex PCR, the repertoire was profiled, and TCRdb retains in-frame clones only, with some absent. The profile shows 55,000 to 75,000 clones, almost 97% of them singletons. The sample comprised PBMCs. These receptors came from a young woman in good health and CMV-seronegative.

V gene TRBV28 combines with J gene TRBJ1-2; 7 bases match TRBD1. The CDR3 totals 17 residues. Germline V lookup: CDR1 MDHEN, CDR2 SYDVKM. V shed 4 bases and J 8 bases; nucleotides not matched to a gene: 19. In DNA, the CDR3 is TGTGCCAGCAGTTCAAACCCCGGACAGGACCAACCGAGGGGCTACACCTTC. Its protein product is CASSSNPGQDQPRGYTF.

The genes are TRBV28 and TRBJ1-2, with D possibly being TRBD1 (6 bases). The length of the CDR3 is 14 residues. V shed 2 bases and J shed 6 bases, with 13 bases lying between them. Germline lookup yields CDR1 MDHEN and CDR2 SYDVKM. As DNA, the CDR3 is TGTGCCAGCAGTTTAGGATGGGCAGGGGATGGCTACACCTTC. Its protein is CASSLGWAGDGYTF.

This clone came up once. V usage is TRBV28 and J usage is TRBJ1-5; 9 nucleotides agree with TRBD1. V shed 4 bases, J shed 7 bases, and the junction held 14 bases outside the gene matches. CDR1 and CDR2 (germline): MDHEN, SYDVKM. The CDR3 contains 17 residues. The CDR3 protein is CASSWGGAGTGMQPQHF. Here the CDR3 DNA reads TGTGCCAGCAGTTGGGGGGGGGCCGGGACAGGGATGCAGCCCCAGCATTTT.

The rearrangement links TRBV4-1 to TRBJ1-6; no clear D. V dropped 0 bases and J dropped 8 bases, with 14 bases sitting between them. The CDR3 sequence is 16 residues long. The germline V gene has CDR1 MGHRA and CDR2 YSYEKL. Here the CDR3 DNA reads TGCGCCAGCAGCCAAGATGGTTGGCAGAACGATTCACCCCTCCACTTT. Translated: CASSQDGWQNDSPLHF.

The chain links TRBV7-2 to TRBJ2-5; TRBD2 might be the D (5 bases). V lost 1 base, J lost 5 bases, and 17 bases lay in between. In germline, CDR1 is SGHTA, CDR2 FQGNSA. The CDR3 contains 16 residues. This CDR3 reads CASSLVGGLAGETQYF. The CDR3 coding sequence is TGTGCCAGCAGCTTAGTTGGAGGCCTCGCCGGGGAGACCCAGTACTTC.

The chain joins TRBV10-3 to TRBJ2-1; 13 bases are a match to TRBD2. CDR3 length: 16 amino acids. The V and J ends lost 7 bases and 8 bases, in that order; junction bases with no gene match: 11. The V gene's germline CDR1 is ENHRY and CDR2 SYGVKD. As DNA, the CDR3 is TGTGCCATCACAAAGGGACTAGCGGGACCCCGCCATGAGCAGTTCTTC. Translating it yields CAITKGLAGPRHEQFF.

Here the CDR3 reads CASSPRARTSNEKLFF. CDR3 DNA: TGTGCCAGCAGTCCTCGCGCTAGGACATCTAATGAAAAACTGTTTTTT. The chain carries TRBV28 and TRBJ1-4, with D tentatively TRBD1 (5 bases). The germline CDR1 and CDR2 sequences are MDHEN and SYDVKM. V lost 5 bases, J lost 3 bases, and 16 bases lay in between. The CDR3 spans 16 residues.

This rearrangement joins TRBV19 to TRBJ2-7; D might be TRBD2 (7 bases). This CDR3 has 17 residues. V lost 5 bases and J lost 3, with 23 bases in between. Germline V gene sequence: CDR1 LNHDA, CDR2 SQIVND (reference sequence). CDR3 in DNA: TGTGCCAGTAGTCCACCCCGGTGGAGGGGGGGATTCTACGAGCAGTACTTC. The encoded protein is CASSPPRWRGGFYEQYF.

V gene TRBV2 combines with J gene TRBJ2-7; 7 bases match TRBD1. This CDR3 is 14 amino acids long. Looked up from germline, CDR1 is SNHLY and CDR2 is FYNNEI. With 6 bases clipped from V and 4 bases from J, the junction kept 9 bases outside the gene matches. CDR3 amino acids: CASRPDRMTYEQYF. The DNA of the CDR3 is TGTGCCAGCAGACCGGACAGGATGACTTACGAGCAGTACTTC. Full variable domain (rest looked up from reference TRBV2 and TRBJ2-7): EPEVTQTPSHQVTQMGQEVILRCVPISNHLYFYWYRQILGQKVEFLVSFYNNEISEKSEIFDDQFSVERPDGSNFTLKIRSTKLEDSAMYFCASRPDRMTYEQYFGPGTRLTVT.

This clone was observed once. The CDR3 is CASSQPQGPNQPQHF. DNA of the CDR3: TGTGCCAGCAGCCAACCACAGGGACCCAATCAGCCCCAGCATTTT. This chain links TRBV4-2 with TRBJ1-5; a possible D gene is TRBD1 (6 bases). The CDR3 has 15 amino acids. Between the trimmed V and J ends, which lost 2 bases and 3 bases, there was a span of 11 bases. Germline lookup yields CDR1 LGHNA and CDR2 YNFKEQ.

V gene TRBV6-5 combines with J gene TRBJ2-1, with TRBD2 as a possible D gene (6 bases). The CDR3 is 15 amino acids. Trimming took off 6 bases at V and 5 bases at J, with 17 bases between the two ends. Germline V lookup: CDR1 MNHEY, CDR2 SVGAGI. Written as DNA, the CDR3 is TGTGCCAGCAGCCGACCTAGCGCCTGGGACAATGAGCAGTTCTTC. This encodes CASSRPSAWDNEQFF.

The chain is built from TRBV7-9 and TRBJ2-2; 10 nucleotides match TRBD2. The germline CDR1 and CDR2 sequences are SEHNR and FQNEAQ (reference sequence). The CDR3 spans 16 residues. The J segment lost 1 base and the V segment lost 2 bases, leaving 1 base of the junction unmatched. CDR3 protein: CASSLRLAGNTGELFF. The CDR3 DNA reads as TGTGCCAGCAGCTTACGACTAGCGGGGAACACCGGGGAGCTGTTTTTT.

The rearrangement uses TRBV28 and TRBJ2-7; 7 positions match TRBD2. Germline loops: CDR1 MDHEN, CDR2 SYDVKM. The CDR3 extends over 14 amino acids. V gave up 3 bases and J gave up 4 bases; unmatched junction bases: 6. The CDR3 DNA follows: TGTGCCAGCAGTTTCTGGGGGGGAGGGTACGAGCAGTACTTC. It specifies CASSFWGGGYEQYF.

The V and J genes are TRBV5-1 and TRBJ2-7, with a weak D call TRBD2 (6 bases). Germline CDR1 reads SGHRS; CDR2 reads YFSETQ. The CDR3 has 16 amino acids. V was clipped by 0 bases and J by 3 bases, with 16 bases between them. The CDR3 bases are TGCGCCAGCAGCTTGGGCGGCGGGATTGGTTTCTACGAGCAGTACTTC. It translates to CASSLGGGIGFYEQYF.

CDR3 in DNA: TGTGCCAGCAGCTGGGCGGGGGGCGGCTATGGCTACACCTTC. It codes for CASSWAGGGYGYTF. The chain couples TRBV5-6 to TRBJ1-2; a weak D match, TRBD1 (6 bases). The germline V gene encodes CDR1 SGHDT and CDR2 YYEEEE. CDR3 length: 14 residues. V lost 3 bases and J 4 bases, leaving 13 bases between the germline ends. Based on the CDR3 plus reference TRBV5-6 and TRBJ1-2, the full variable domain is DAGVTQSPTHLIKTRGQQVTLRCSPKSGHDTVSWYQQALGQGPQFIFQYYEEEERQRGNFPDRFSGHQFPNYSSELNVNALLLGDSALYLCASSWAGGGYGYTFGSGTRLTVV.

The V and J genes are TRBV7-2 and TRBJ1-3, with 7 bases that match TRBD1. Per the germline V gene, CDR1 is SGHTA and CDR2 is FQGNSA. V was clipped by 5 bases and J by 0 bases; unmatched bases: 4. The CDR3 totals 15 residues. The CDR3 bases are TGTGCCAGCAGCCGACAGGGTAACTCTGGAAACACCATATATTTT. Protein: CASSRQGNSGNTIYF.

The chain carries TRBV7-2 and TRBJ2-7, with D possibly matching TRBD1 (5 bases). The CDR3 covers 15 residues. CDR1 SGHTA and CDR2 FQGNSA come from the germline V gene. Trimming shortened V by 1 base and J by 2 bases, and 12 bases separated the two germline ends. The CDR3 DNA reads TGTGCCAGCAGCTTAGGGTCGGACACCACCTACGAGCAGTACTTC. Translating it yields CASSLGSDTTYEQYF.

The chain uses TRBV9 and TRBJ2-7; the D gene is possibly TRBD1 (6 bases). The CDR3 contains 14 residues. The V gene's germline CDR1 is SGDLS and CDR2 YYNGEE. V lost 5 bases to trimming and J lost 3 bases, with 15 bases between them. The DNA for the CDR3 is TGTGCCAGCAGGACAACCCCGGACAGCTACGAGCAGTACTTC. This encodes CASRTTPDSYEQYF. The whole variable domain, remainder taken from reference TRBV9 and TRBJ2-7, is DSGVTQTPKHLITATGQRVTLRCSPRSGDLSVYWYQQSLDQGLQFLIQYYNGEERAKGNILERFSAQQFPDLHSELNLSSLELGDSALYFCASRTTPDSYEQYFGPGTRLTVT.

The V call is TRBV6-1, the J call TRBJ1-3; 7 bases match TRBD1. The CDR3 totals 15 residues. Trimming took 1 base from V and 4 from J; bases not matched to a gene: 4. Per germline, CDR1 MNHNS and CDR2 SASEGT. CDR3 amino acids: CASSEGAGGGNTIYF. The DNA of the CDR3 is TGTGCCAGCAGTGAAGGGGCAGGGGGGGGAAACACCATATATTTT.

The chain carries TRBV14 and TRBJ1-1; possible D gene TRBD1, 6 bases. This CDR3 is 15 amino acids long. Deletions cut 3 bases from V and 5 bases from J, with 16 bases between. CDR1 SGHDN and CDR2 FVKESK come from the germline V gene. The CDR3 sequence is CASSQASGGRTEAFF. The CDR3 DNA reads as TGTGCCAGCAGCCAGGCATCGGGGGGGCGGACTGAAGCTTTCTTT.

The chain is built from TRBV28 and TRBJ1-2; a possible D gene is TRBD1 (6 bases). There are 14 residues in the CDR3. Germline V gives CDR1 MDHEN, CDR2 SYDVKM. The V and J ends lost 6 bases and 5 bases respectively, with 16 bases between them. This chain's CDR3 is CASSRDTEVYGYTF. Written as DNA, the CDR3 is TGTGCCAGCAGCCGGGACACTGAGGTATATGGCTACACCTTC.